In its sample, the clone carrying this T cell receptor beta chain was seen many times. Its cognate antigen is unknown. Time point here: newly diagnosed GD, antithyroid drugs for less than 3 months. PBMC-derived RNA was used for the TCR library. The CDR3 sequence is 14 residues long. Trimming cost V 8 bases and J 2 bases; bases outside gene matches: 9. This sample was included in a study of regulatory T cells in long-lasting Graves disease. Study as a whole: Freshly diagnosed Graves' patients had used antithyroid drugs for under 3 months. Study-level points and caveats: It was in persistent disease that TRBV28, TRBJ1-2 and TRBJ2-5 were favored. The analysis examined peripheral blood only and excluded thyroid tissue.

According to the study, TCR beta libraries were built with iRepertoire HTBI primers and CDR3-region Arm-PCR. A single record per CDR3 protein comes from TCRdb applying MiXCR to the multiplex PCR reads. This sample has 530,000 or so distinct CDR3 sequences, with about 16% found just once. The same data also contributed to another study, on T cells in Graves' hyperthyroidism and ophthalmopathy.

This sequence joins TRBV12-3 or TRBV12-4 and TRBJ2-7, with 7 nucleotides matching TRBD1. This TCR derives from a young man with Graves disease. The sequencing used peripheral blood mononuclear cells (PBMCs), collected at new diagnosis, from a patient treated with antithyroid drugs. DNA of the CDR3: TGTGCCAGCTCCTCCGGGACAGTTACCTACGAGCAGTACTTC. It translates to CASSSGTVTYEQYF.